This TCR beta chain was sequenced in a study of CD8+ T cells in alopecia areata (dated by TCRdb to the late 2010s). The study in broad terms: Treated patients were enrolled in an open-label pilot trial of oral tofacitinib, 5 to 10 mg twice daily, for moderate-to-severe alopecia areata. Patients received tofacitinib for 6 to 18 months and were then followed off drug for 6 months to check for delayed response and recurrence. Disease severity in treated patients was measured with the SALT score, which quantifies the percentage of affected scalp surface area. The study used high-throughput TCRbeta sequencing to examine T cell clonal expansion in alopecia areata, in both the C3H/HeJ mouse model and human patients. In humans, TCRbeta sequencing was performed on scalp tissue and on sorted CD4+ and CD8+ peripheral blood T cells from healthy controls and from patients with patchy or totalis/universalis alopecia areata. Tofacitinib-treated patients had biopsies at baseline and at 4 and 24 weeks of treatment, with a later scalp biopsy in several patients. Scalp clonality was compared among normal scalp (n=4), patchy alopecia areata scalp (n=8), and alopecia totalis/universalis scalp (n=8). RNA was extracted with the PAXgene miRNA kit for fixed scalp, the miRNeasy kit for PBMCs, and the RNeasy kit for mouse skin. TCRbeta CDR3 regions were amplified by immunoSEQ multiplex PCR with 35 Vbeta forward and 13 Jbeta reverse primers.

Libraries came from the immunoSEQ multiplex PCR assay. RNA was extracted from all samples and reverse transcribed into cDNA, which served as template for TCR sequencing. First-strand cDNA was synthesized using SuperScript III with a 2:1 mix of oligo-dT and random hexamers. Amplification bias was assessed with a synthetic immune receptor repertoire, and residual bias was removed computationally. Processing in the source paper ran as follows. Raw reads were preprocessed to remove errors, and CDR3 was defined according to IMGT conventions as the region from the conserved cysteine to phenylalanine. To get clonality, Shannon entropy was normalized by log2 of the number of productive unique TCRs and the result was subtracted from 1. Whether each scalp clone was CD4 or CD8 was inferred by checking scalp TCRbeta sequences against the CD4 and CD8 repertoires from sorted blood. TCRdb retrieved this table from immuneACCESS and kept in-frame rearrangements only. Not all clones are present; in checked studies, unresolved V genes account for under half, and no reason is known for the remainder. D and trimming were read from the DNA, whereas the V and J calls and clone size are those reported in that table. The sample profile shows fewer than 250,000 clones; over 55% of them were found once. The biggest ten clones account for just over 1% of the sample.

Taken with the paper, the label for time point translates to: less than 30 weeks on oral tofacitinib. In the paper's terms, the treatment or condition label means: oral pan-JAK inhibitor, 5-10 mg twice daily. Lesional scalp punch biopsies and peripheral blood were obtained from alopecia areata patients. PBMCs were isolated by density centrifugation and stained for CD3, CD4 and CD8, and CD4+ and CD8+ T cells were sorted on a FACSAria. CDR1 LNHDA and CDR2 SQIVND were looked up in the germline V gene (reference sequence). Trimming takes 1 base off V and 6 bases off J; junction bases not matched to a gene: 8. The CDR3, from cysteine to phenylalanine, totals 15 residues. Of all the DNA, just the CDR3 is kept, 45 bases in frame from base 1. Broad study findings and their caveats: TCR sequences shared between patients were less clear than in mice, possibly partly because of HLA diversity in the patient population. Tofacitinib significantly decreased scalp clonality and the number of expanded CD8+ clones among the top 100 scalp clones. During tofacitinib treatment, many expanded lesional clones remained in scalp and blood, and this persistence may partly explain relapse after treatment is stopped. Unlike mouse skin, where gammadelta T cells dominate, normal human skin contains resident alphabeta T cells that get sequenced too, which complicates analysis of the scalp TCR repertoire. Compared with normal scalp, lesional scalp, particularly in alopecia totalis/universalis, had higher clonality and more expanded CD8+ clones, which suggests antigenic drive. The treated cohort was small, with a single nonresponder, so links between baseline CD8+ expansion and response need larger studies.

As concerns this clone: This clone's antigen is unknown. No per-base quality is available; no much larger clone lies one base away.

The clonotype originates from a human donor with alopecia areata. Here the chain combines TRBV19 and TRBJ1-1; 7 bases in the junction line up with TRBD1. Sequenced here: CD4+ T cells sorted from blood, sampled at week 24, from a patient treated with tofacitinib. The CDR3 protein: CASSIGGGGRAEAFF. The DNA reads TGTGCCAGTAGTATAGGAGGGGGCGGAAGGGCTGAAGCTTTCTTT.